This T cell receptor (beta chain) was obtained from a study of graft-versus-host responses after intestinal transplantation. In the study overall: Isolated intestinal, liver-intestinal, or multivisceral transplants were what recipients had. Recipients uniformly received anti-thymocyte globulin induction, followed by tacrolimus and steroids for three to four years.

Repertoires were generated with immunoSEQ multiplex PCR, while TCRdb's copy carries only in-frame clones and drops some. Here the sample spans roughly 130,000 clones, 80% to 95% being singletons. Comment on this clone: The target antigen is unknown.

Findings and limits, study-wide: Graft-donor T cell macrochimerism in patients accompanied high graft-versus-host to host-versus-graft clonal ratios in allografts.

The germline V gene has CDR1 MNHEY and CDR2 SMNVEV (reference sequence). V lost 5 bases, J lost 7 bases, and 18 bases lay in between. This CDR3 comprises 15 residues. The chain links TRBV27 to TRBJ1-3; D remains ambiguous. This clonotype was sampled from a human donor who received an intestinal transplant. The sequencing used unstimulated CD4+ T cells sorted from spleen or lymph node cells, collected before intestinal transplant. CDR3 residues: CASSKGRPRVNTIYF. CDR3 sequence (DNA): TGTGCCAGCAGTAAGGGCAGACCCAGAGTTAACACCATATATTTT.